This T cell receptor beta chain comes out of a study of shared clonotypes between healthy human individuals (dated by TCRdb to about 2020). With respect to the entire study: The cohort comprised a couple of women and a few men aged 18 to 49 years. To estimate repertoire size and how much clonotypes are shared between individuals, the study performed deep sequencing of blood TCR repertoires from 4 to 6 healthy adults. To increase sequencing depth and limit assay-specific biases, TCR repertoire library preparation and sequencing were carried out by different laboratories using diverse techniques. Each donor's leukapheresis produced roughly between roughly 0.85 and 9.5 billion PBMCs.

Using the deep immunoSEQ assay, multiplex PCR amplified TCR CDR3 regions from genomic DNA. For each cell subset, the extracted genomic DNA was distributed evenly across all wells of several immunoSEQ 96-well plates, and each plate served as one replicate. Each replicate PCR for unsorted PBMC received approximately 300 ng genomic DNA, equal to approximately 30,000 T cell genomes. Unsorted PBMC genomic DNA was sequenced across ten immunoSEQ deep assay plates. The purified libraries were quantified using a Qubit 3.0 fluorometer, sized with a Bioanalyzer 2100, and then quantified again using the KAPA Library Quantification kit. A separate single-read 150-cycle Illumina NextSeq 550 flow cell was used to sequence each immunoSEQ 96-well plate. In the paper's pipeline: The immunoSEQ output contained only junctional sequences without quality scores, so filtering could not match that applied to full-length reads. Sequences were annotated with PyIR, a Python wrapper for IgBLAST v1.9, and V/J genes and CDR3 were assigned using IMGT germline references. Any read was removed if the V/J assignment was weak (E-value above 1e-6), the CDR3 was missing, or the read contained stop codons, out-of-frame junctions, or ambiguous translated residues. V3J clonotypes were defined by identical inferred V gene, J gene, and CDR3 amino acid sequence. The percentage overlap between two repertoires was calculated by dividing the number of shared unique clonotypes by the size of the smaller repertoire. RTK rarefaction, the Chao1 estimator, and Recon v2.1 estimates of unobserved clonotypes were used to assess repertoire richness. Held by TCRdb, this immuneACCESS table contains in-frame sequences only and omits some clones. Under half of the omission traces to an unresolved V gene where checked; the cause of the rest is unknown. V and J calls and clone size are those listed in that table; D and trimming were worked out from the DNA. This sample lists around 440,000 clones; roughly four fifths were detected once. 12% of the sample is taken by the ten largest.

What the research found in general, with its limitations: The genetic and exposure-history diversity represented was limited by the small number of donors. Sampling was restricted to blood, and TCR repertoires in tissue are likely to differ from TCR repertoires in blood. Based on pairwise subsampling, the degree of clonotype sharing among donors was expected to be affected by sequencing depth.

This clone was counted between two and nine times. Its antigen is currently not known. Qualities for individual bases were not recorded, and no much larger clone is one base off. Other DNA variants within this sample encode the same CDR3. The germline V gene (reference sequence) provides CDR1 MNHNY and CDR2 SVGAGI. Reading from cysteine to phenylalanine, the CDR3 counts 13 amino acids. The retained sequence is limited to the CDR3, 39 bases, with the frame set at the first base. The junction carries 5 bases between V and J, which are trimmed by 0 bases and 3 bases respectively. Healthy HIV-negative adults with no recently reported acute infections or vaccinations were included as donors. Every donor was a Caucasian adult residing in Nashville, Tennessee, USA. For unsorted samples, 90 million or so PBMCs were counted and genomic DNA was extracted with the QIAamp DNA Blood Mini kit. Blood was collected by leukapheresis, and PBMCs were isolated by Ficoll-Histopaque density gradient centrifugation and then cryopreserved in liquid nitrogen vapor phase.

The V and J segments used are TRBV6-6 and TRBJ1-1; a confident D gene designation cannot be given. Material for sequencing was PBMCs. The sequence was obtained from a woman in her thirties or forties in good health. Some clones in this sample may be carry-over from other donors' samples. Here is the DNA: TGTGCCAGCAGTTACTCGAGGGACACTGAAGCTTTCTTT. Translated, this gives CASSYSRDTEAFF.